A selection of T cell receptor beta chains follows, all from one sample in a study of early T cells in non-severe SARS-CoV-2 infection. TCRdb passed the 5' RACE reads through MiXCR, listing each CDR3 protein once. The data hold around 99,000 distinct CDR3 sequences, with 11% observed a single time. The sequencing input was whole blood. Every receptor here comes from an adult who was a healthcare worker with PCR-confirmed SARS-CoV-2 infection or an uninfected control (not recorded which). Both conserved end residues are part of each CDR3. Fields, in order: D gene, J gene, clone size, V gene, CDR3 length, CDR3 protein, CDR3 DNA. A D gene is named only where the DNA matches it firmly. Clone sizes are given selectively: once, few, many, or a class where the clone is expanded.

TRBD2 TRBJ2-7 . TRBV7-9 15 CASSLGSGRAVEQYF TGTGCCAGCAGCTTAGGTAGCGGGAGGGCCGTCGAGCAGTACTTC
. TRBJ2-1 few TRBV20-1 10 CSAIHNEQFF TGCAGTGCTATCCACAATGAGCAGTTCTTC
. TRBJ2-3 . TRBV11-2 15 CASTTRGTSTDTQYF TGTGCCAGCACTACTAGGGGGACTTCCACAGATACGCAGTATTTT
. TRBJ2-1 many TRBV4-1 12 CASSQVTNEQFF TGCGCCAGCAGCCAAGTAACAAATGAGCAGTTCTTC
. TRBJ2-7 . TRBV6-5 16 CASSASSGTASYEQYF TGTGCCAGCAGTGCCTCCAGCGGGACAGCTAGTTACGAGCAGTACTTC
TRBD2 TRBJ2-5 few TRBV7-9 16 CASSLTRTSPGETQYF TGTGCCAGCAGCTTGACCCGGACTAGCCCTGGAGAGACCCAGTACTTC
. TRBJ2-3 . TRBV20-1 15 CSARGAFLPTDTQYF TGCAGTGCTAGAGGAGCCTTCCTGCCCACAGATACGCAGTATTTT
TRBD2 TRBJ2-3 many TRBV2 15 CASAGLAAYTDTQYF TGTGCCAGCGCAGGACTAGCGGCGTACACAGATACGCAGTATTTT
. TRBJ1-5 many TRBV18 15 CASSPSSGGNQPQHF TGTGCCAGCTCACCGAGTAGTGGGGGAAATCAGCCCCAGCATTTT
. TRBJ2-5 many TRBV2 15 CASSEARASKETQYF TGTGCCAGCAGTGAAGCTAGGGCCAGCAAAGAGACCCAGTACTTC
. TRBJ2-5 . TRBV7-2 15 CASRPDSAGGWTQYF TGTGCCAGCAGACCTGACTCGGCCGGGGGATGGACCCAGTACTTC
TRBD1 TRBJ1-2 few TRBV25-1 11 CAGQGARGYTF TGTGCCGGACAGGGGGCGAGGGGCTACACCTTC
. TRBJ2-5 many TRBV7-2 11 CASSAEETQYF TGTGCCAGCAGCGCTGAGGAGACCCAGTACTTC
. TRBJ2-5 . TRBV6-5 14 CASSPGRNQETQYF TGTGCCAGCAGCCCTGGACGGAATCAAGAGACCCAGTACTTC
. TRBJ2-2 . TRBV20-1 14 CSATTRVKAGELFF TGCAGTGCTACTACTAGAGTAAAGGCCGGGGAGCTGTTTTTT
. TRBJ1-2 few TRBV28 14 CASKHGGRVYGYTF TGTGCCAGCAAGCACGGGGGGCGCGTCTATGGCTACACCTTC
TRBD2 TRBJ2-3 many TRBV7-8 16 CASSLRRLAITDTQYF TGTGCCAGCAGCTTACGTAGACTAGCGATCACAGATACGCAGTATTTT
TRBD2 TRBJ2-1 many TRBV9 15 CASSAGLAAYNEQFF TGTGCCAGCAGCGCCGGACTAGCGGCCTACAATGAGCAGTTCTTC
TRBD2 TRBJ2-7 . TRBV13 17 CASSVNSGNQFSYEQYF TGTGCCAGCAGCGTAAATAGCGGGAACCAGTTTTCATACGAGCAGTACTTC
TRBD2 TRBJ2-7 . TRBV7-6 17 CASSLAAGGLGVDEQYF TGTGCCAGCAGCTTAGCAGCGGGAGGCCTCGGGGTGGACGAGCAGTACTTC
TRBD2 TRBJ2-7 few TRBV7-9 16 CASSGDLAGKEYEQYF TGTGCCAGCTCGGGGGACTTAGCGGGAAAAGAATACGAGCAGTACTTC
. TRBJ1-6 few TRBV11-2 12 CASSLGHRALHF TGTGCCAGCAGCTTAGGCCACAGGGCCCTCCACTTT
. TRBJ1-1 . TRBV10-3 15 CAISEPGQENTEAFF TGTGCCATCAGTGAGCCCGGGCAGGAAAACACTGAAGCTTTCTTT
TRBD2 TRBJ2-1 . TRBV3-1 15 CASSLGLAGGIEQFF TGTGCCAGCAGCCTGGGACTAGCGGGGGGGATCGAGCAGTTCTTC
. TRBJ2-1 few TRBV7-9 10 CASSQYEQFF TGTGCCAGCAGCCAGTATGAGCAGTTCTTC
. TRBJ2-4 many TRBV4-3 16 CASSQDSVRAKNIQYF TGCGCCAGCAGCCAAGATAGCGTCAGAGCCAAAAACATTCAGTACTTC
. TRBJ1-2 . TRBV28 13 CASTNDANYGYTF TGTGCCAGCACTAATGACGCTAACTATGGCTACACCTTC
. TRBJ2-3 many TRBV18 15 CASAKPSAGTDTQYF TGTGCCAGCGCTAAACCAAGTGCGGGTACAGATACGCAGTATTTT
. TRBJ2-2 few TRBV9 12 CASSVGPGELFF TGTGCCAGCAGCGTGGGCCCCGGGGAGCTGTTTTTT
TRBD2 TRBJ2-3 many TRBV5-8 15 CASSLSGSNTDTQYF TGTGCCAGCAGCTTGAGCGGGAGTAACACAGATACGCAGTATTTT
. TRBJ1-1 . TRBV21-1 17 CASSKGLTKGALDEAFF TGTGCCAGCAGCAAAGGACTTACAAAGGGGGCTCTTGATGAAGCTTTCTTT
TRBD2 TRBJ2-1 . TRBV5-4 15 CASSSSGSFYNEQFF TGTGCCAGCAGCTCTAGCGGGAGCTTCTACAATGAGCAGTTCTTC
. TRBJ1-5 . TRBV20-1 13 CSARGSLNQPQHF TGCAGTGCTAGAGGGTCGTTAAATCAGCCCCAGCATTTT